This T cell receptor (beta chain) was found in a study of early T cells in non-severe SARS-CoV-2 infection. Study details: The sequenced material was bulk RNA from unsorted whole blood, and its chains were unpaired.

Each single cDNA molecule received a unique molecular identifier. MiXCR, run by TCRdb on the 5' RACE reads, gives a single entry per CDR3 protein. The sample yields tens of thousands of distinct CDR3 sequences, 9.5% to 12% seen once. This TCR was sampled from an adult who was a healthcare worker with PCR-confirmed SARS-CoV-2 infection or an uninfected control (not recorded which). This sample comprised whole blood, obtained at baseline.

This CDR3 reads CAISRTGTGVINEQFF. The DNA of the CDR3 is TGTGCCATCAGTAGAACCGGGACAGGGGTAATCAATGAGCAGTTCTTC. The chain has TRBV10-3 and TRBJ2-1; 10 bases are a match to TRBD1. The CDR3 loop spans 16 amino acids. Looked up from germline, CDR1 is ENHRY and CDR2 is SYGVKD. V shed 5 bases and J 6 bases; nucleotides not matched to a gene: 10.